The text below deals with one T cell receptor (beta chain). This clonotype was seen once. Its binding antigen is unknown. No quality values exist for individual bases; no much larger clone is one base distant. A single read counts as weak evidence. From a lookup of the germline V gene, CDR1 and CDR2 are SGDLS and YYNGEE. The CDR3 has 13 amino acids, counting the end cysteine and phenylalanine. Solely the CDR3 DNA is kept, with 39 bases framed from the first base. V sheds 2 bases and J sheds 4 bases, leaving 9 bases between their ends. The data stem from a study of CD8+CD57+ T cells in acquired aplastic anemia (dated by TCRdb to 2017 to 2018). With regard to the full study: On average, sorted CD4+ and CD8+ cells yielded approximately 3 ug of extracted DNA, with a range of about 0.18 to 30 ug. A CD8+CD57+ expansion meant a frequency higher than the mean frequency seen in healthy subjects.

Flow cytometry had shown CD8+CD57+ cell expansion in the patients selected for sequencing. Every patient had a diagnosis of severe acquired aplastic anemia based on International Study of Aplastic Anemia and Agranulocytosis and Camitta criteria. Patients had received no therapy at the time of blood sampling. The study deep-sequenced TCR repertoires of sorted CD4+ and CD8+ blood T cells from severe aplastic anemia patients and healthy subjects. Patients were enrolled in the USA under clinicaltrials.gov protocols 00001620, 01623167, 00001397, 00071045, 00081523 and 00961064. Ficoll-Paque density gradient centrifugation was used to isolate peripheral blood mononuclear cells. Before DNA extraction, CD4+ and CD8+ T cells were sorted by FACS or by magnetic beads. Genomic DNA was used as template for profiling of TCR beta VDJ combinations and CDR3 sequences. An Illumina HiSeq 2000 was the platform used for TCR repertoire sequencing. The original pipeline was this. TRBV/TRBJ rearrangement plots, CDR3 size and DJ length profiles, and Simpson's diversity index were used to evaluate the repertoires. The most abundant DNA sequence in the deep sequencing data was taken as the immunodominant clone. CDR3 amino acid sequences were screened for sharing across subjects and were compared with published repertoires and the VDJdb database. TCRdb cleaned the public reads at Q25 with fastp, built clones with MiXCR and kept in-frame beta chains. Identical CDR3 protein sequences are pooled into one entry, listed with their most common genes and DNA. The V and J calls were determined by TCRdb, not by the authors. This sample gives 260,000 or so distinct CDR3 sequences in total; approximately 82% of them show up just once. About two fifths of the sample rests with the top ten.

Study-wide conclusions, independent of this receptor: No significant difference in CD8+ Simpson's diversity was found between patients and healthy controls (P=0.060). About 28 CD8+ CDR3 sequences were found in both patients and controls but appeared to be highly expressed in patients and within the immunodominant clones of the patients.

Material: sorted CD4+, CD8+, or CD8+CD57+ T cells (not recorded which) from PBMCs. The sequence came from a human donor with aplastic anemia. The chain uses TRBV9 and TRBJ1-2, with the D gene not confidently named. The encoded CDR3 is CASSVGPSYGYTF. At the DNA level, the sequence is TGTGCCAGCAGCGTCGGGCCAAGCTATGGCTACACCTTC.